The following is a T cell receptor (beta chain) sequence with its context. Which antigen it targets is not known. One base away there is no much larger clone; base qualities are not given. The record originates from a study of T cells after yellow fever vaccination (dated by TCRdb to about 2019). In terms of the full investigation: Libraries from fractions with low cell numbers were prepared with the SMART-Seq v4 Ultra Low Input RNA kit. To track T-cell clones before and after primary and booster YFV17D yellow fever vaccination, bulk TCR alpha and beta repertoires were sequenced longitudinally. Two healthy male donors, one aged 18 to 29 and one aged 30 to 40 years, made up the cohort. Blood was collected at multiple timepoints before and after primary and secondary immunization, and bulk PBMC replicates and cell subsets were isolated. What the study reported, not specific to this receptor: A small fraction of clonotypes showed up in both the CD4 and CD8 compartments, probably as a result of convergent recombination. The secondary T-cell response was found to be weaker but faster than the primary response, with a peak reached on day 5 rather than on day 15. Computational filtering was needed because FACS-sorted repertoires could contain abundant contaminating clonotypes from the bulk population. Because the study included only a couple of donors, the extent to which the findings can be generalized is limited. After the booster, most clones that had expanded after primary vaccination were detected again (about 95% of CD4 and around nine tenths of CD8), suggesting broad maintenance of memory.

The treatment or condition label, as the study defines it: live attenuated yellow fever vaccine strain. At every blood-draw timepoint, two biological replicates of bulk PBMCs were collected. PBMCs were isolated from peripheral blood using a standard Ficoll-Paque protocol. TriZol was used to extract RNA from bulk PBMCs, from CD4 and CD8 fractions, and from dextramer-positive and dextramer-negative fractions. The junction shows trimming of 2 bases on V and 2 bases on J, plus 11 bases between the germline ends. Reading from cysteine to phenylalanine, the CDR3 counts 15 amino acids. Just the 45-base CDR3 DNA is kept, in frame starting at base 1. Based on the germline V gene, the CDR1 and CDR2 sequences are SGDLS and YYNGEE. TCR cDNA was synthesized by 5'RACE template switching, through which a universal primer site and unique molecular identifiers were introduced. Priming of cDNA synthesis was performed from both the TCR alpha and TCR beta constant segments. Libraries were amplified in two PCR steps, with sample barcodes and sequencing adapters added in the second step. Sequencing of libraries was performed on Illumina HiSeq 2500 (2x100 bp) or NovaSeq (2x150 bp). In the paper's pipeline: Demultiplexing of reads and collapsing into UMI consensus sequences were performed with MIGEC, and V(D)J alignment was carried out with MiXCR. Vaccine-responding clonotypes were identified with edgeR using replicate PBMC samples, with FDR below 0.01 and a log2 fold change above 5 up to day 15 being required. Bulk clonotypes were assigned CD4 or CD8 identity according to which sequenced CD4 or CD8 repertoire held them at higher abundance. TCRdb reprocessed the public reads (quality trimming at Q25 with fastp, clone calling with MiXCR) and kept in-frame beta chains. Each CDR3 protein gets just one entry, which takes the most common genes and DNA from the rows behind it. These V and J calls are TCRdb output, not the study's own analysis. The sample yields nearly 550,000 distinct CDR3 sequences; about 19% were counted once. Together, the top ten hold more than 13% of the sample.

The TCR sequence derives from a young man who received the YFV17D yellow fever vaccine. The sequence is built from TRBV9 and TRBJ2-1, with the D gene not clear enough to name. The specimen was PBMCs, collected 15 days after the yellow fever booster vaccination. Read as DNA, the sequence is TGTGCCAGCAGCGTGACGACTGGGGCCTACAATGAGCAGTTCTTC. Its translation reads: CASSVTTGAYNEQFF. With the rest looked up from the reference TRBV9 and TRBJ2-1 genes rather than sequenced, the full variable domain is DSGVTQTPKHLITATGQRVTLRCSPRSGDLSVYWYQQSLDQGLQFLIQYYNGEERAKGNILERFSAQQFPDLHSELNLSSLELGDSALYFCASSVTTGAYNEQFFGPGTRLTVL.